The 4 T cell receptor beta chains reported below all come from one sample, sequenced in a study of blood T cells in healthy people across ages. Combining a sample-barcoded 5' primer with a J-beta primer mix, a second PCR ran for roughly 7 to 11 cycles. One entry per CDR3 protein, called by TCRdb with MiXCR from the 5' RACE reads. The table lists roughly 1,500,000 distinct CDR3 sequences, about 40% of them singletons. The sequenced sample was blood. The receptors originated from a young woman in good health.

In regard to this clonotype: One end of the junction fails to match germline, which may point to a read error. The chain employs TRBV5-5 and TRBJ1-5; a weak D match, TRBD1 (5 bases). CDR1 is SGHKS and CDR2 is YYEKEE in the germline V gene (reference sequence). CDR3 length equals 16 residues. In DNA form, the CDR3 reads TGTGCCAGCAGCTTGGTTGGAGGGCAGGGCAATCAGCCCCGGCATTTT. Amino acid sequence: CASSLVGGQGNQPRHF.

The rearrangement links TRBV7-2 to TRBJ2-4; D unresolved. Germline V gene sequence: CDR1 SGHTA, CDR2 FQGNSA. V dropped 1 base and J dropped 5 bases, with 9 bases sitting between them. The CDR3 is 14 residues long. CDR3 coding DNA: TGTGCCAGCAGCTTAGTAGGAAGCCAAAACATTCAGTACTTC. Translation: CASSLVGSQNIQYF.

This clonotype was found many times. The chain employs TRBV7-2 and TRBJ2-1; a possible D gene is TRBD1 (5 bases). This CDR3 contains 13 residues. The ends were cut back, 5 bases at V and 4 bases at J, with 9 bases in the middle. The germline gives CDR1 SGHTA, CDR2 FQGNSA. The DNA for the CDR3 is TGTGCCAGCAGCAGGGGCGCGTACAATGAGCAGTTCTTC. Translated, it gives CASSRGAYNEQFF.

This clonotype was detected only a few times. This chain joins TRBV20-1 and TRBJ2-3; maybe TRBD2 (6 bases). The CDR3 runs to 16 residues. Germline CDR1 reads DFQATT; CDR2 reads SNEGSKA (reference sequence). Deletions cut 1 base from V and 0 bases from J, with 14 bases between. In DNA, the CDR3 is TGCAGTGCTAGAGCTGCCGGCGGGACTAGCACAGATACGCAGTATTTT. Residues: CSARAAGGTSTDTQYF.